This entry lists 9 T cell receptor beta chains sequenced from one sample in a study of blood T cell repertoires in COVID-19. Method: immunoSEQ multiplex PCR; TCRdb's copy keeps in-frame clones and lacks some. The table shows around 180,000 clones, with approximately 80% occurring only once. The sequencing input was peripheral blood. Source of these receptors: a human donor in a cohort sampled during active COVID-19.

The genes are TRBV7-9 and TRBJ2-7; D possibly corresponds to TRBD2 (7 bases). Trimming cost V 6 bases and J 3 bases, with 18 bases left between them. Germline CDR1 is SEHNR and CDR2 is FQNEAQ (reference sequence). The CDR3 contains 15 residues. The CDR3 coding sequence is TGTGCCAGCAGTTTCGGGGGGCCGGGGGGCTACGAGCAGTACTTC. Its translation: CASSFGGPGGYEQYF.

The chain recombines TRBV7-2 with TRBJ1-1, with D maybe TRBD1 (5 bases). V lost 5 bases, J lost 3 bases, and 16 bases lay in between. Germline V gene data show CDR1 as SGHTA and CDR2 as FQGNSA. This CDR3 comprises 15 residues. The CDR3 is CASSQGTGTYTEAFF. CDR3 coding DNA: TGTGCCAGCAGCCAAGGTACAGGAACGTACACTGAAGCTTTCTTT.

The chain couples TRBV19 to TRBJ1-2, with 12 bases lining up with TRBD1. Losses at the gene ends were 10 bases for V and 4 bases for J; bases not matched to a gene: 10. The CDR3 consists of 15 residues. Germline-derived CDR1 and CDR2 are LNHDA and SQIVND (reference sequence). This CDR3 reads CATNRDRGQFYGYTF. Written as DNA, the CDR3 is TGTGCCACCAACCGGGACAGGGGGCAGTTCTATGGCTACACCTTC.

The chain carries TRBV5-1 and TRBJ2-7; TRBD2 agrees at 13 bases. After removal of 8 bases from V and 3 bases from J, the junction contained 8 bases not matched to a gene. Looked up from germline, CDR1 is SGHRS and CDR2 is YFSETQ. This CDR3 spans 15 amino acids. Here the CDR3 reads CASTKGTSGVYEQYF. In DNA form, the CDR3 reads TGCGCCAGTACGAAAGGGACTAGCGGGGTCTACGAGCAGTACTTC.

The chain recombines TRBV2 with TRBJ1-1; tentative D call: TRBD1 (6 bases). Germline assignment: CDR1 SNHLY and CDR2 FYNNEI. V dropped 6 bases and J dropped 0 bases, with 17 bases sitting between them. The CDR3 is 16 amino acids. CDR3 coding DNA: TGTGCCAGCAGAAGGAAGACAGGCACCCTGAACACTGAAGCTTTCTTT. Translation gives CASRRKTGTLNTEAFF.

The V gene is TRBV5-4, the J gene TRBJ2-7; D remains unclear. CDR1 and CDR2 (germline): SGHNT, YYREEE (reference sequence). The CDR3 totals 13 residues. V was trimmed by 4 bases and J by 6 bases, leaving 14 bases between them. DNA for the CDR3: TGTGCCAGCAGCGCCACCCAACAGAGCGAGCAGTACTTC. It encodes CASSATQQSEQYF.

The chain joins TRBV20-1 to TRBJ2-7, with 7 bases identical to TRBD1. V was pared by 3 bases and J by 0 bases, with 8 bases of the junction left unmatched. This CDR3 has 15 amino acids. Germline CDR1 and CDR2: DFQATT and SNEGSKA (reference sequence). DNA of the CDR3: TGCAGTGCTAGTAACAGGGGAAGCGCCTCCTACGAGCAGTACTTC. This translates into CSASNRGSASYEQYF.

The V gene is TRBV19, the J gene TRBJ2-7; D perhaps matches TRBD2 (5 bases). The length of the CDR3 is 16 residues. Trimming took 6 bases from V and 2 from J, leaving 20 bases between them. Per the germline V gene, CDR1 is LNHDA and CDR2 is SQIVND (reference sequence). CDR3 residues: CASSQRTDRGTYEQYF. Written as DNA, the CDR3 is TGTGCCAGTAGCCAACGGACGGACCGGGGAACCTACGAGCAGTACTTC.

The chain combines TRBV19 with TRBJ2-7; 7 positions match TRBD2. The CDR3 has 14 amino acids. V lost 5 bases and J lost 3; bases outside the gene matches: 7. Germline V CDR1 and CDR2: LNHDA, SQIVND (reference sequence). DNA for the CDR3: TGTGCCAGTAGTGCCCGCGGGGGTGGCTACGAGCAGTACTTC. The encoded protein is CASSARGGGYEQYF.